This record looks at one TCR beta chain sequence and its context. Its recognized antigen is unknown. No clone much larger than this one lies a single base away; base qualities are absent. Read against the paper, the sample's treatment or condition label means: in vitro stimulation with specific CMV peptide epitopes to enrich CMV-specific T cells. The data belong to a study of T cell repertoires in cytomegalovirus infection (dated by TCRdb to the late 2010s). About the investigation overall: Alongside well-studied HLA-B-restricted epitopes, the peptide stimulations were aimed at recently identified HLA-C-restricted CMV epitopes, whose presentation resists viral immunomodulation. The HLA type of each donor mattered for the analysis, because public TCR beta signatures pointed to carriage of CMV infection along with the matching HLA type.

These reads were obtained on an Illumina HiSeq 1500. TCRdb passed the public sequencing reads through fastp at Q25 and MiXCR, retaining productive beta sequences. Rows are unified per CDR3 protein, each entry keeping the most common DNA and genes. The table for this sample lists fewer than 900,000 distinct CDR3 sequences; just under 30% of them were counted only once. Approximately 14% of the sample is in the top ten clones. Study-wide conclusions, independent of this receptor: Cumulative frequency of public TCR beta family members discriminated carriers of CMV infection plus the relevant HLA type in this cohort and an independent 352-donor cohort. The ex vivo response was dominated by HLA-C-restricted CMV-specific TCR beta clonotypes, which also provided the single most frequent clonotype in two of eight donors.

This sample comprised cultured CD8+ T cells from PBMCs, obtained from culture after CMV antigen stimulation. The sequence was collected from a human donor in good health (CMV status not recorded). Some clones in this sample may be carry-over from other donors' samples.

This receptor carries the CDR3 CASSFLDRDQPQHF. The DNA is as follows: TGTGCCAGCAGCTTTCTTGACAGGGACCAGCCCCAGCATTTT. The rearranged segments are TRBV7-9 and TRBJ1-5; 7 bases in the junction line up with TRBD1. CDR1 is given as SEHNR and CDR2 as FQNEAQ, both from the germline V gene (reference sequence). The CDR3 goes from the cysteine to the phenylalanine over 14 residues. The only DNA kept is the CDR3, 42 bases in frame from the first base. Germline trimming: 3 bases from V, 7 bases from J; junction bases outside gene matches: 6.